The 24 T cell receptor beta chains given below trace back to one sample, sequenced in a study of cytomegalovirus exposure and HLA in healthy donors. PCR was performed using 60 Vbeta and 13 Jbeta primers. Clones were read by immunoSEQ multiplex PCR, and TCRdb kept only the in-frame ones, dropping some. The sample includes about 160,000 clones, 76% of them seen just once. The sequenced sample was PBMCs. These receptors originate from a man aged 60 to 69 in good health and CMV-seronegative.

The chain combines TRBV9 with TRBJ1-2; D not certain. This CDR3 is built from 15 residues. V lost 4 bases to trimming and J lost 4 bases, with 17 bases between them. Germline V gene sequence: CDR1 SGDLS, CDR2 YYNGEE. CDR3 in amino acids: CASSLMEATIYGYTF. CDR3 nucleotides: TGTGCCAGCAGCCTCATGGAGGCGACGATCTATGGCTACACCTTC.

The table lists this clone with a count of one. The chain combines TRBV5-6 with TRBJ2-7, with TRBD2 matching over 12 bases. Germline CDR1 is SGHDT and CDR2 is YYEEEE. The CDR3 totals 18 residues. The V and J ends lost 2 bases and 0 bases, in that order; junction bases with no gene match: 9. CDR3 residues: CASSLRLAGVMSSYEQYF. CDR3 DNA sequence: TGTGCCAGCAGCTTACGACTAGCGGGGGTTATGAGCTCCTACGAGCAGTACTTC.

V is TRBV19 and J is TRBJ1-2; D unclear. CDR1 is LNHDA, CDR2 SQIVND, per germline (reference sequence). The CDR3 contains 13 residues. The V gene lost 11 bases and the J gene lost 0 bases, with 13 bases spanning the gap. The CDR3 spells CAVSRYSNYGYTF. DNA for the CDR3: TGTGCCGTTTCAAGATACTCTAACTATGGCTACACCTTC.

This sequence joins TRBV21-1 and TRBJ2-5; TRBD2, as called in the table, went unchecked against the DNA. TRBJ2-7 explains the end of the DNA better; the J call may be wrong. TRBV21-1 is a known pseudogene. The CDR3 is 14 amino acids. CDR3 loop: CARIGVLPPYEQYF. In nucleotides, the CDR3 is TGTGCCAGGATCGGTGTCTTACCTCCCTACGAGCAGTACTTC.

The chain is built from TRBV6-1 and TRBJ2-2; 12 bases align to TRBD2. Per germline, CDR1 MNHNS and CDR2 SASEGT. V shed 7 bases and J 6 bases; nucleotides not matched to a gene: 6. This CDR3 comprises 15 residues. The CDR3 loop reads CASTQRTSGAGELFF. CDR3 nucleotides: TGTGCCAGCACACAGCGGACTAGCGGGGCCGGGGAGCTGTTTTTT.

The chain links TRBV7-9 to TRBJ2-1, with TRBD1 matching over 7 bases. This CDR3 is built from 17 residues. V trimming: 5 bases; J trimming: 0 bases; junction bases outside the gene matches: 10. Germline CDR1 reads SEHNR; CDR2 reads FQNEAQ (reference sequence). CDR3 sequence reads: CASSPIEQGISYNEQFF. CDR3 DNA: TGTGCCAGCAGCCCTATCGAACAGGGGATCTCCTACAATGAGCAGTTCTTC. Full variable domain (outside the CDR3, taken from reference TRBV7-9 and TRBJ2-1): DTGVSQNPRHKITKRGQNVTFRCDPISEHNRLYWYRQTLGQGPEFLTYFQNEAQLEKSRLLSDRFSAERPKGSFSTLEIQRTEQGDSAMYLCASSPIEQGISYNEQFFGPGTRLTVL.

DNA of the CDR3: TGCGCCAGCAGCGGCGGGACAGGGGCCTGGCAGTACTTC. This gives the protein CASSGGTGAWQYF. The chain links TRBV5-1 to TRBJ2-7, with TRBD1 matching 10 bases. Germline V gene data show CDR1 as SGHRS and CDR2 as YFSETQ. The V gene end was trimmed by 4 bases and the J gene end by 9 bases; junction bases not matched to a gene: 7. The CDR3 runs to 13 residues.

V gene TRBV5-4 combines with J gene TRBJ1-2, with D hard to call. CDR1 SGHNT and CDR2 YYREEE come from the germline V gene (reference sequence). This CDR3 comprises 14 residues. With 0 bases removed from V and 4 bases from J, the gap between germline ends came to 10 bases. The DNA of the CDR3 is TGTGCCAGCAGCTTGGCTCAGGCGCCCTATGGCTACACCTTC. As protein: CASSLAQAPYGYTF.

Written as DNA, the CDR3 is TGTGCCAGCACGGAGTGGGACAGCTATGGCTACACCTTC. It is translated as CASTEWDSYGYTF. The V and J genes are TRBV9 and TRBJ1-2; 7 nucleotides align to TRBD1. Trimming cost V 6 bases and J 4 bases; bases outside gene matches: 6. The CDR3 extends over 13 amino acids. The germline V gene encodes CDR1 SGDLS and CDR2 YYNGEE.

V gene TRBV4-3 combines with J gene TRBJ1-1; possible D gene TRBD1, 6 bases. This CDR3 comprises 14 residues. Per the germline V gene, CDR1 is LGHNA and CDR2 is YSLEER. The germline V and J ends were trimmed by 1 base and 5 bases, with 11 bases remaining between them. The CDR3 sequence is CASSQVQGRTEAFF. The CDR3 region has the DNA TGCGCCAGCAGCCAAGTACAGGGTCGTACTGAAGCTTTCTTT.

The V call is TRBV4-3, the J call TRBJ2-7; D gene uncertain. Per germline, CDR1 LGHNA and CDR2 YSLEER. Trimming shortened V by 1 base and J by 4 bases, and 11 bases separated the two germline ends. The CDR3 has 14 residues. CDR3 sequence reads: CASSQGLEEYEQYF. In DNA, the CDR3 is TGCGCCAGCAGCCAAGGGTTAGAAGAATACGAGCAGTACTTC.

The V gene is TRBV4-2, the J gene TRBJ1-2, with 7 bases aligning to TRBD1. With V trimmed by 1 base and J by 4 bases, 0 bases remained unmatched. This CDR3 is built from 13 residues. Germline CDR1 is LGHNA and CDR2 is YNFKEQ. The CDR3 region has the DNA TGTGCCAGCAGCCAAGGGGACAGCTATGGCTACACCTTC. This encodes CASSQGDSYGYTF.

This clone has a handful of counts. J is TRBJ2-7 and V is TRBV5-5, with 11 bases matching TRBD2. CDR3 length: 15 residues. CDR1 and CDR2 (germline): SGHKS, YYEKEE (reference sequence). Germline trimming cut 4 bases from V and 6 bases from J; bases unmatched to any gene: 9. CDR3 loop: CASSPILAGEGEQYF. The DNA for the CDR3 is TGTGCCAGCAGCCCCATACTAGCGGGAGAGGGCGAGCAGTACTTC.

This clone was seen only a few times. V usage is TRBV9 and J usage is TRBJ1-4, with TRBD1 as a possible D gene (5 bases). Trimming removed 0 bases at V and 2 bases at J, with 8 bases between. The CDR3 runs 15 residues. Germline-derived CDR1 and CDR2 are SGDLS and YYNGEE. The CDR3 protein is CASSVGGATNEKLFF. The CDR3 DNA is TGTGCCAGCAGCGTAGGTGGGGCGACTAATGAAAAACTGTTTTTT.

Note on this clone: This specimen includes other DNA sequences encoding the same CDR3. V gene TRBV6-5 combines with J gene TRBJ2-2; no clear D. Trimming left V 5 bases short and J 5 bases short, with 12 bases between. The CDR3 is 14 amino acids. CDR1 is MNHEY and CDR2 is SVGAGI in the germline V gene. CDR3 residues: CASSAYSDTGELFF. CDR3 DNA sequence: TGTGCCAGCAGTGCTTACAGTGATACCGGGGAGCTGTTTTTT.

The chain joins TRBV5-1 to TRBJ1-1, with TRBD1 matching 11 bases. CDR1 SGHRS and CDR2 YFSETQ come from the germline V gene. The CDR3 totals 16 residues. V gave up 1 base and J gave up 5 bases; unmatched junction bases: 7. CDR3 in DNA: TGCGCCAGCAGCTTGACCCCCGGGACAGGGGGGACTGAAGCTTTCTTT. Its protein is CASSLTPGTGGTEAFF.

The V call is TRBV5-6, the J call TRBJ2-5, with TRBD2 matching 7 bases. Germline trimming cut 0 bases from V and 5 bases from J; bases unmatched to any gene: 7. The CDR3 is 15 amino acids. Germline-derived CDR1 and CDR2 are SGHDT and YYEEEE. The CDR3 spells CASSLGTRFVETQYF. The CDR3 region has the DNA TGTGCCAGCAGCTTGGGGACTAGGTTCGTTGAGACCCAGTACTTC.

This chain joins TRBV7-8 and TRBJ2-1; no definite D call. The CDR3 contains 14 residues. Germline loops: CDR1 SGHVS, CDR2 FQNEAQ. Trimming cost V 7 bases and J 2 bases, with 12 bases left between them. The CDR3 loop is CASIEIVPYNEQFF. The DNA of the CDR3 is TGTGCCAGCATAGAAATAGTCCCCTACAATGAGCAGTTCTTC.

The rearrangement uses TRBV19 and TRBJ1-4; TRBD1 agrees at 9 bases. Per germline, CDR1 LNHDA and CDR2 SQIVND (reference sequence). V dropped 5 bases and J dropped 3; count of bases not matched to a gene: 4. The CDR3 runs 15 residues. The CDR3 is CASSETGGANEKLFF. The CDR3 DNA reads TGTGCCAGTAGTGAGACAGGGGGAGCTAATGAAAAACTGTTTTTT.

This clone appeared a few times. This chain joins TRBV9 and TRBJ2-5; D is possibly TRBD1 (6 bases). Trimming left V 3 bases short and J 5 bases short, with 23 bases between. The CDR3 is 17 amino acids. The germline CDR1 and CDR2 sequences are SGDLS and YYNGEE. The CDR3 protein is CASSANIIRGLGETQYF. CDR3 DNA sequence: TGTGCCAGCAGCGCGAATATAATCAGGGGCCTGGGGGAGACCCAGTACTTC.

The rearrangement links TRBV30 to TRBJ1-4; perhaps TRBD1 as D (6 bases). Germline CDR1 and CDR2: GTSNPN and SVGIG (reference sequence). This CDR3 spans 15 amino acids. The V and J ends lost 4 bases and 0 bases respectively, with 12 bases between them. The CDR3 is CAWTRNRATNEKLFF. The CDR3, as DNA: TGTGCCTGGACCAGAAACAGGGCAACTAATGAAAAACTGTTTTTT.

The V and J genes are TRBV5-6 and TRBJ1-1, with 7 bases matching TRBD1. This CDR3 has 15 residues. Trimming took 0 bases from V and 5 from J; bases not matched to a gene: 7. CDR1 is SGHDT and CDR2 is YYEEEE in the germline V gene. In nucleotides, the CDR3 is TGTGCCAGCAGCTTGGATAGGGGGCCGAATACTGAAGCTTTCTTT. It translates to CASSLDRGPNTEAFF.

In DNA, the CDR3 is TGTGCCAGCTGTCTGGACGACAGTCACTACGAGCAGTACTTC. It is translated as CASCLDDSHYEQYF. The V call is TRBV16, the J call TRBJ2-7; a weak D match, TRBD1 (5 bases). This CDR3 comprises 14 residues. Trimming cost V 8 bases and J 3 bases, with 17 bases left between them. Germline V gene sequence: CDR1 KGHSY, CDR2 FQNENV.

The CDR3, as DNA: TGTGCCAGTAGTATATCGGGGTCCAAATACGAGCAGTACTTC. Its translation is CASSISGSKYEQYF. The chain couples TRBV19 to TRBJ2-7; tentative D call: TRBD2 (5 bases). The germline V gene encodes CDR1 LNHDA and CDR2 SQIVND (reference sequence). The ends were cut back, 2 bases at V and 4 bases at J, with 12 bases in the middle. The CDR3 loop spans 14 amino acids.